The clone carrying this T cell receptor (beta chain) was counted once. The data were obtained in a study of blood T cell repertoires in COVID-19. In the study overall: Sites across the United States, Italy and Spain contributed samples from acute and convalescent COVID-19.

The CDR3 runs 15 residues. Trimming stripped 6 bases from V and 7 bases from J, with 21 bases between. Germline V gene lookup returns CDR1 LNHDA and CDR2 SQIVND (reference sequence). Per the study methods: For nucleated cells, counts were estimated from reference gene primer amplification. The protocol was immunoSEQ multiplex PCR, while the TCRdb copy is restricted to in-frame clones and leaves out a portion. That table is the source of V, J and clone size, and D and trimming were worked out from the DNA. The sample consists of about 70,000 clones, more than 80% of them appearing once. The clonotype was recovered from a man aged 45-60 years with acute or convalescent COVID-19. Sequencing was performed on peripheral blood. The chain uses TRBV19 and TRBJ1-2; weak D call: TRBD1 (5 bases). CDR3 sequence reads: CASRATLGDFSGYTF. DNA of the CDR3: TGTGCCAGTAGAGCCACGTTGGGGGACTTCAGTGGCTACACCTTC.